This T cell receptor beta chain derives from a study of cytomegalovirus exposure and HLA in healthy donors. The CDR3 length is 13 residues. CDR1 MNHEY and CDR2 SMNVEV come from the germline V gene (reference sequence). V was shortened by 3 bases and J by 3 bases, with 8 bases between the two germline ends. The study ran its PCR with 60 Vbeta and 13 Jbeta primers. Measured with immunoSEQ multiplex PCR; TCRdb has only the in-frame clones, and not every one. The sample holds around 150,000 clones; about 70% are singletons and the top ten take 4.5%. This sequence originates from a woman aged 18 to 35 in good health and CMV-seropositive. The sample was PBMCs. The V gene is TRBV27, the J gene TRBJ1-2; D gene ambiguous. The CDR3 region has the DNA TGTGCCAGCAGTTTCAGAAACCACTATGGCTACACCTTC. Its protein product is CASSFRNHYGYTF.